In this sample, the clone carrying this T cell receptor beta chain turned up many times. V was pared by 1 base and J by 7 bases, with 11 bases between. The germline V gene encodes CDR1 LGHDT and CDR2 YNNKEL (reference sequence). CDR3 length equals 14 residues. cDNA molecules, individually, were tagged with unique molecular identifiers. TCRdb called the 5' RACE reads again in MiXCR, with one record for every CDR3 protein. This table has tens of thousands of distinct CDR3 sequences, roughly 5.1% appearing once. This entry comes from a study of early T cells in non-severe SARS-CoV-2 infection. Specimen: whole blood. The V call is TRBV3-1, the J call TRBJ1-3, with D possibly matching TRBD1 (6 bases). The source of this sequence is an adult who was a healthcare worker with PCR-confirmed SARS-CoV-2 infection or an uninfected control (not recorded which). The CDR3 loop is CASSQGWTENTIYF. CDR3 in DNA: TGTGCCAGCAGCCAAGGGTGGACAGAGAACACCATATATTTT. The full variable domain, rest sourced from reference TRBV3-1 and TRBJ1-3, is DTAVSQTPKYLVTQMGNDKSIKCEQNLGHDTMYWYKQDSKKFLKIMFSYNNKELIINETVPNRFSPKSPDKAHLNLHINSLELGDSAVYFCASSQGWTENTIYFGEGSWLTVV.